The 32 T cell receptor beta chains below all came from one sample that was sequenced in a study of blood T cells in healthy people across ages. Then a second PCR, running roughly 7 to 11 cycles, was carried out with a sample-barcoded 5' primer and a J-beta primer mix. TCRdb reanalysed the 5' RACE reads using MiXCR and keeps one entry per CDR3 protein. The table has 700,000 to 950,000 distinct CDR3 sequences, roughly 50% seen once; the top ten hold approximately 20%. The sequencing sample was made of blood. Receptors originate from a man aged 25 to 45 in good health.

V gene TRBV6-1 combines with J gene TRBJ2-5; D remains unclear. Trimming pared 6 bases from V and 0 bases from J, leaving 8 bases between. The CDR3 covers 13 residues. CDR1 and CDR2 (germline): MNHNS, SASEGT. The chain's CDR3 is CASRSVNQETQYF. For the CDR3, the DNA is TGTGCCAGCAGGAGCGTCAACCAAGAGACCCAGTACTTC.

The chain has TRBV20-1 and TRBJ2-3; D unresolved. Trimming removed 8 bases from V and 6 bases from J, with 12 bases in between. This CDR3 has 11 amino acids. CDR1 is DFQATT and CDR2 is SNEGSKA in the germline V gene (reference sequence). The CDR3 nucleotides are TGCAGTACGGGCGTCTCGGATACGCAGTATTTT. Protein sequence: CSTGVSDTQYF.

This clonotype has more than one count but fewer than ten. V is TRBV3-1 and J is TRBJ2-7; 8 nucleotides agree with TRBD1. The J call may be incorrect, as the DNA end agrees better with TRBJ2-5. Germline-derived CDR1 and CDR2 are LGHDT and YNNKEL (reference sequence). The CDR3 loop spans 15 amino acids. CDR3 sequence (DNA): TGTGCCAGCAGCCAAACCGGGACAGGTGGTCGGACCCAGTACTTC. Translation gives CASSQTGTGGRTQYF.

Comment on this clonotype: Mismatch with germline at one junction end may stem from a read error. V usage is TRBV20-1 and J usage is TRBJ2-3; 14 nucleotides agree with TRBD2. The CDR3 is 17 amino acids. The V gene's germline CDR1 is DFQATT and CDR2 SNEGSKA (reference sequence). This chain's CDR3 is CSVRDTGLAGVRDTQYF. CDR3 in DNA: TGCAGTGTTAGAGATACGGGACTAGCGGGGGTCCGGGATACGCAGTATTTT.

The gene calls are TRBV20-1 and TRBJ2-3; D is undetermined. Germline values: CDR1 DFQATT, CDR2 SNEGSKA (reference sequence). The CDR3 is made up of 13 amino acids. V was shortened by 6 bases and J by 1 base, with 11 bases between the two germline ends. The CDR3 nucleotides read TGCAGTGCCGTCGATCTGCGCACAGATACGCAGTATTTT. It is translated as CSAVDLRTDTQYF.

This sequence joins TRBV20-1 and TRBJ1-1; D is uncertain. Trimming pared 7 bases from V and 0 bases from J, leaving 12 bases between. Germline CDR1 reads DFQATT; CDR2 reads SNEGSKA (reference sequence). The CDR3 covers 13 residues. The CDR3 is CSVTRALNTEAFF. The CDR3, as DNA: TGCAGTGTTACGAGGGCCCTGAACACTGAAGCTTTCTTT.

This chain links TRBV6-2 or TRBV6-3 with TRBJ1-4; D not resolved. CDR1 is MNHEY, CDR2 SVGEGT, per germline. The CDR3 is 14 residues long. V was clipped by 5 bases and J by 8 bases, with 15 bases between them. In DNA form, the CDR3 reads TGTGCCAGCAGTGTCCGGACCCCTACAGAAAAACTGTTTTTT. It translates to CASSVRTPTEKLFF.

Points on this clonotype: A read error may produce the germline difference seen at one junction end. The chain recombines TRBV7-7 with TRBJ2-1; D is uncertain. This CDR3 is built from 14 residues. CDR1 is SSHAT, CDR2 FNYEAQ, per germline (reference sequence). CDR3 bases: TGTGCTAGCAGCCCCGACCCTAGCTACAATGAGCAGTTCTTC. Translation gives CASSPDPSYNEQFF.

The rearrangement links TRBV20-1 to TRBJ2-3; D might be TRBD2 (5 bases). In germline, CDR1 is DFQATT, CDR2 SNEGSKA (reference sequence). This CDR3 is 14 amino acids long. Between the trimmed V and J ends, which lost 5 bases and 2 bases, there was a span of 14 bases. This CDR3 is CSADTGLNTDTQYF. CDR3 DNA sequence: TGCAGTGCTGATACCGGACTCAACACAGATACGCAGTATTTT.

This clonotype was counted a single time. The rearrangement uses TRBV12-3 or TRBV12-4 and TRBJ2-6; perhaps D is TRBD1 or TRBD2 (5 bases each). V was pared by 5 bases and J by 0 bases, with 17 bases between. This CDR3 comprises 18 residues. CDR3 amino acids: CASSSPGPPTSGANVLTF. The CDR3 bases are TGTGCCAGCAGTAGCCCGGGACCCCCGACCTCTGGGGCCAACGTCCTGACTTTC.

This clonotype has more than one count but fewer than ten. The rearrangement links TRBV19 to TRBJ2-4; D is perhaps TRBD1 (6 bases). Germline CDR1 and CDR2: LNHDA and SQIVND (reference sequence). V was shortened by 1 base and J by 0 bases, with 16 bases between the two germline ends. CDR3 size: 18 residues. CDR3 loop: CASSIGPNRALAKNIQYF. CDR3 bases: TGTGCCAGTAGTATAGGGCCAAACAGGGCACTAGCCAAAAACATTCAGTACTTC.

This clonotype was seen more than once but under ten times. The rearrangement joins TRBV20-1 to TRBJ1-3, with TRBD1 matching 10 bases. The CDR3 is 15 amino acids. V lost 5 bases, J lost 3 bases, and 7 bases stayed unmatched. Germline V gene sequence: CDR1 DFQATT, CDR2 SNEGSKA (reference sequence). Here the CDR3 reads CSAQDRGQVGNTIYF. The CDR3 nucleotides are TGCAGTGCTCAAGACAGGGGGCAGGTTGGAAACACCATATATTTT.

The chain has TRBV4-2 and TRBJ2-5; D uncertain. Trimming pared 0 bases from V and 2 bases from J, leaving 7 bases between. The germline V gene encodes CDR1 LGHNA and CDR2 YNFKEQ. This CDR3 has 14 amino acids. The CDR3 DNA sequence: TGTGCCAGCAGCCAAGATTGGAAGCAAGAGACCCAGTACTTC. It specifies CASSQDWKQETQYF.

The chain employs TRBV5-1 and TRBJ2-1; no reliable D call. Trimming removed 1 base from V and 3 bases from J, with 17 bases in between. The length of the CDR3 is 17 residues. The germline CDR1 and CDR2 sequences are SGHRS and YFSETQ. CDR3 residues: CASSLSTCELFYNEQFF. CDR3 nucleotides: TGCGCCAGCAGCTTGTCGACATGCGAATTATTCTACAATGAGCAGTTCTTC. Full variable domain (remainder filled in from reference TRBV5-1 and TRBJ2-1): KAGVTQTPRYLIKTRGQQVTLSCSPISGHRSVSWYQQTPGQGLQFLFEYFSETQRNKGNFPGRFSGRQFSNSRSEMNVSTLELGDSALYLCASSLSTCELFYNEQFFGPGTRLTVL.

CDR3 protein: CASSSTNADGYTF. The DNA for the CDR3 is TGTGCCAGCAGCTCAACCAATGCGGACGGCTACACCTTC. The chain uses TRBV7-3 and TRBJ1-2; D call uncertain. The CDR3 length is 13 residues. CDR1 is SGHTA, CDR2 FQGTGA, per germline. V was trimmed by 4 bases and J by 8 bases, leaving 14 bases between them. Full variable domain (missing parts from reference TRBV7-3 and TRBJ1-2): GAGVSQTPSNKVTEKGKYVELRCDPISGHTALYWYRQSLGQGPEFLIYFQGTGAADDSGLPNDRFFAVRPEGSVSTLKIQRTERGDSAVYLCASSSTNADGYTFGSGTRLTVV.

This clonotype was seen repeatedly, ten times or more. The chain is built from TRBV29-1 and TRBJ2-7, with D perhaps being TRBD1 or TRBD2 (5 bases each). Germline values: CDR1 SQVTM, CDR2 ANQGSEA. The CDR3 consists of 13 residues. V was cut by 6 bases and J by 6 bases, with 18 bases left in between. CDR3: CSVQWGIGSEQYF. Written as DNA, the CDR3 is TGCAGCGTCCAGTGGGGGATTGGGAGCGAGCAGTACTTC.

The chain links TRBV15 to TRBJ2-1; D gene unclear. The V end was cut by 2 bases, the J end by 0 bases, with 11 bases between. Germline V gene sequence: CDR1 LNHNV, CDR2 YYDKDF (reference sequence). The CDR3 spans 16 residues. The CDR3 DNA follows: TGTGCCACCAGCAGACCCCCGGGTAACTCCTACAATGAGCAGTTCTTC. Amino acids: CATSRPPGNSYNEQFF.

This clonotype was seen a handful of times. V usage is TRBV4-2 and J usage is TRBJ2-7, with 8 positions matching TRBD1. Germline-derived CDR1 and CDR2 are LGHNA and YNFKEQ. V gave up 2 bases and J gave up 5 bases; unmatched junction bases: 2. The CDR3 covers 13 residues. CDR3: CASSQRGQDEQYF. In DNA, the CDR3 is TGTGCCAGCAGCCAAAGGGGACAGGACGAGCAGTACTTC.

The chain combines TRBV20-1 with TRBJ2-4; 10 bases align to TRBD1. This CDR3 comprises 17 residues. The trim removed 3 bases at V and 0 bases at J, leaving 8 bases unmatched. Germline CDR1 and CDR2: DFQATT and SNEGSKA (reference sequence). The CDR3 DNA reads TGCAGTGCTAGGGCGGGACAGGGGCAGCGAGCCAAAAACATTCAGTACTTC. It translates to CSARAGQGQRAKNIQYF.

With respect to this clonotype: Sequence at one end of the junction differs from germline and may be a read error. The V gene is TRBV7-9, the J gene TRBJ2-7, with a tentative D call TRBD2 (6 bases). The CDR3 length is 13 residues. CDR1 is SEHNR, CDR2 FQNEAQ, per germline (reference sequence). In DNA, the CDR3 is TGTGCCAACAGCCCGGGGGTCTCCTACGAGCAGTACTTC. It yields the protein CANSPGVSYEQYF.

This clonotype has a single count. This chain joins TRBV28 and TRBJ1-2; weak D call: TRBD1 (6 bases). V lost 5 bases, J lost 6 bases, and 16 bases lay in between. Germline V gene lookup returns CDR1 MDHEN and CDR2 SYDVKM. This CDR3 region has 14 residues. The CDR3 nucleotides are TGTGCCAGCAGTCGGGACACCAGGCGGAATGGCTACACCTTC. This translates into CASSRDTRRNGYTF.

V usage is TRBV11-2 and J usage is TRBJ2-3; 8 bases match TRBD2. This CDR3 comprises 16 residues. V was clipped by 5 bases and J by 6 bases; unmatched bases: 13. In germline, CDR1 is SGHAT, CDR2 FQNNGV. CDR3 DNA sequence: TGTGCCAGCAGCATTAGCGGGGCTTCCACTTCCGATACGCAGTATTTT. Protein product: CASSISGASTSDTQYF.

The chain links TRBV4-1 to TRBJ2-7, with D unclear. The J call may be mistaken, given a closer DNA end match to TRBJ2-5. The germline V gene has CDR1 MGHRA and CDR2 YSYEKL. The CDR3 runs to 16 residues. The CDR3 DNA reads TGCGCCAGCAGCCAAGTCGACGTCGGTTCATCAGAGACCCAGTACTTC. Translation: CASSQVDVGSSETQYF.

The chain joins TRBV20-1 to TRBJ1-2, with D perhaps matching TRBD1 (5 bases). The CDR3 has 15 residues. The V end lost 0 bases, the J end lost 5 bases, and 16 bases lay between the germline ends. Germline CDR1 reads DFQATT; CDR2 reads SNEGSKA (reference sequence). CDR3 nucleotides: TGCAGTGCTAGAGAACGCCCAGGGCCCATTTATGGCTACACCTTC. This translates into CSARERPGPIYGYTF.

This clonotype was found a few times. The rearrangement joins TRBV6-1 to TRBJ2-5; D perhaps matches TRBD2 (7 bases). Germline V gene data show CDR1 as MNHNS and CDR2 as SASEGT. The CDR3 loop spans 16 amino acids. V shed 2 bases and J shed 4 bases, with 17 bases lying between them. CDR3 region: CASSEWASGGTETQYF. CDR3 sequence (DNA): TGTGCCAGCAGTGAATGGGCGTCGGGGGGCACAGAGACCCAGTACTTC.

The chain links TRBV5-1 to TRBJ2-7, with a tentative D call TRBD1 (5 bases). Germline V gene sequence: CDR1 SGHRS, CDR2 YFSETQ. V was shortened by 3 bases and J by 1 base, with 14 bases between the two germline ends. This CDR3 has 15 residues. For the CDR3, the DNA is TGCGCCAGCAGCTCTGGTTGGGGCTTTTCCTACGAGCAGTACTTC. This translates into CASSSGWGFSYEQYF.

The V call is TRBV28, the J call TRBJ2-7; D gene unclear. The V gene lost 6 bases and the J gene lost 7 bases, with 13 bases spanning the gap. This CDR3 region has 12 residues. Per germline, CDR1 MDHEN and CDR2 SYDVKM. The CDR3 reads CASRGSYNEQYF. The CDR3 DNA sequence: TGTGCCAGCAGGGGATCCTACAATGAGCAGTACTTC.

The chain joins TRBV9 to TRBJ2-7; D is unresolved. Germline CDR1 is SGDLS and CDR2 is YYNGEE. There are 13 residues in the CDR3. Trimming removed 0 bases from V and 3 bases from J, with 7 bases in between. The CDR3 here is CASSVGTNYEQYF. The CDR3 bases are TGTGCCAGCAGCGTAGGAACTAACTACGAGCAGTACTTC.

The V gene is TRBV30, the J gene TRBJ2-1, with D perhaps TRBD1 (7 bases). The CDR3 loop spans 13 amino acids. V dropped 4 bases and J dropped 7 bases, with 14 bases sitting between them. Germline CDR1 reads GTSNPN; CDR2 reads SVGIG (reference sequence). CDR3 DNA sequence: TGTGCCTGGACAGGGGGGCCCGGGAATGAGCAGTTCTTC. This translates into CAWTGGPGNEQFF. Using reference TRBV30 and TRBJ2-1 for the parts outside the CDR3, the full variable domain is SQTIHQWPATLVQPVGSPLSLECTVEGTSNPNLYWYRQAAGRGLQLLFYSVGIGQISSEVPQNLSASRPQDRQFILSSKKLLLSDSGFYLCAWTGGPGNEQFFGPGTRLTVL.

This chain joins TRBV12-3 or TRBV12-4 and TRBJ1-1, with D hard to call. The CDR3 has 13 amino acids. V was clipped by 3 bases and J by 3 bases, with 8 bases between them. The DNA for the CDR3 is TGTGCCAGCAGTTTGTTAGGGCACACTGAAGCTTTCTTT. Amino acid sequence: CASSLLGHTEAFF.

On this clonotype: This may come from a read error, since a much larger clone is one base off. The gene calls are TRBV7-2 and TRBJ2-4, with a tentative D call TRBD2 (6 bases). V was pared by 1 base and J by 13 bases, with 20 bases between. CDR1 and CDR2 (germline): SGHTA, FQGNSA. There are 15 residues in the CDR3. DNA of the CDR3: TGTGCCAGCAGCTTAGGCGGGAAAGCAAACAATGAGCAGTACTTC. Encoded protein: CASSLGGKANNEQYF.

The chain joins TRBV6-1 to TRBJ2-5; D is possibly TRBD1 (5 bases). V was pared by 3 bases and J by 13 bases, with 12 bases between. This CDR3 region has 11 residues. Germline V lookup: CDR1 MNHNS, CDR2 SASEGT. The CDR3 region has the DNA TGTGCCAGCAGTGAGACCGAACAGGCGTACTTC. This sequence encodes CASSETEQAYF.